The sequence of this T cell receptor beta chain was determined in a study of memory CD4+ T cells and cytomegalovirus serostatus. Overall study findings and caveats: Suggested: most of the CMV-linked TCR signature lies in CD4+ memory cells. CD4+ memory repertoires contained 67 of 164 reported CMV TCRbeta sequences.

CDR3 size: 15 residues. V dropped 2 bases and J dropped 5 bases, with 11 bases sitting between them. Per the germline V gene, CDR1 is SGHNT and CDR2 is YYREEE (reference sequence). The sort gate was single viable CD3+CD4+CD8-CD45RO+ cells for memory CD4+ T cells. Serum IgG to CMV pp150, pp28, p38 and p52 defined serostatus. Turning to this clone: No antigen is known for it.

The method was immunoSEQ multiplex PCR; TCRdb's version includes in-frame clones alone and lacks a portion of them. This repertoire shows 55,000 or so clones, over 60% found once; its top ten account for under 1.5%. The sequenced sample was memory CD4+ T cells from blood. This clonotype was obtained from an adult in good health and CMV-seropositive. This sequence joins TRBV5-4 and TRBJ1-6; D is possibly TRBD1 (6 bases). DNA for the CDR3: TGTGCCAGCAGCTTTGGGGGCCGGGATAATTCACCCCTCCACTTT. It codes for CASSFGGRDNSPLHF.